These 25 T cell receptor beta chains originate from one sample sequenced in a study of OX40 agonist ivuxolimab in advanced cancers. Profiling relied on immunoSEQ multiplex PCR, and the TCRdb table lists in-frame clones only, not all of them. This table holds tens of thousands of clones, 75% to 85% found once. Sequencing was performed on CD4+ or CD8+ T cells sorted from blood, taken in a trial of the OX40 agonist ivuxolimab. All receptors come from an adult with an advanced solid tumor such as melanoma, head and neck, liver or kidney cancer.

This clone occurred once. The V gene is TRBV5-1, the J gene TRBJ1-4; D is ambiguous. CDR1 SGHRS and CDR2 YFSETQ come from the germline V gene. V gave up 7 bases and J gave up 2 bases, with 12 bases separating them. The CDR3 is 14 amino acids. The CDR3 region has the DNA TGCGCCAGCGGTCTGAGGGCGACTAATGAAAAACTGTTTTTT. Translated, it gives CASGLRATNEKLFF.

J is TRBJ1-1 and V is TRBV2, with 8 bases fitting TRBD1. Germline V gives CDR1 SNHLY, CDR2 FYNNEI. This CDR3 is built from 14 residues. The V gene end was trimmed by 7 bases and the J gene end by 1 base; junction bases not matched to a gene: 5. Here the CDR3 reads CASIPDRGNTEAFF. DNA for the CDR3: TGTGCCAGCATACCTGACAGGGGGAACACTGAAGCTTTCTTT.

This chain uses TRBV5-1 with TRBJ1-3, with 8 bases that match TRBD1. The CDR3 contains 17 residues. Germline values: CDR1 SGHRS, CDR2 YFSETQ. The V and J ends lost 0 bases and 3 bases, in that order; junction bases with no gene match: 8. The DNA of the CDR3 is TGCGCCAGCAGCTTGGCCACAGGGGGGAGTTATGGAAACACCATATATTTT. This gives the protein CASSLATGGSYGNTIYF.

The CDR3 loop is CASSPLTRGGNEQYF. CDR3 coding DNA: TGTGCCAGCAGTCCTCTTACTCGGGGGGGAAACGAGCAGTACTTC. The gene calls are TRBV2 and TRBJ2-7; TRBD2 matches at 8 bases. The CDR3 is made up of 15 amino acids. Germline lookup yields CDR1 SNHLY and CDR2 FYNNEI. The J segment lost 5 bases and the V segment lost 5 bases, leaving 11 bases of the junction unmatched.

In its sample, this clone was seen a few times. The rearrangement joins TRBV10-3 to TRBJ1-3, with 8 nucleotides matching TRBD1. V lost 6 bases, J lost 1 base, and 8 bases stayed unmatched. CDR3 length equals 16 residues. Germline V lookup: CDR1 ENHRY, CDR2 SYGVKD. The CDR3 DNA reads TGTGCCATCAGCGACAGGGGAGTTGGGTCTGGAAACACCATATATTTT. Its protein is CAISDRGVGSGNTIYF.

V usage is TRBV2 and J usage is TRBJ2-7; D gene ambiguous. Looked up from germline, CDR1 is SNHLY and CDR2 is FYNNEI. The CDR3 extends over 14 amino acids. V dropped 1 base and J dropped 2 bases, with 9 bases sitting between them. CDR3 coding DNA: TGTGCCAGCAGTGAAGACGCAACAACCTACGAGCAGTACTTC. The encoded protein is CASSEDATTYEQYF.

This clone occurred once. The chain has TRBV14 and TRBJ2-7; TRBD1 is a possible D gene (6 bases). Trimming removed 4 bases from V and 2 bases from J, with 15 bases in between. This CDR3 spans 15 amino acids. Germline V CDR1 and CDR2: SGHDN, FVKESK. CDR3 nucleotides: TGTGCCAGCAGCCGCGACCGGGACACCACCTACGAGCAGTACTTC. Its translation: CASSRDRDTTYEQYF.

CDR3 sequence: CASSVYRGRETQYF. The CDR3, as DNA: TGTGCCAGCAGTGTATACAGGGGGCGGGAGACCCAGTACTTC. The gene calls are TRBV25-1 and TRBJ2-5; 9 nucleotides match TRBD1. V shed 4 bases and J 5 bases; nucleotides not matched to a gene: 5. This CDR3 comprises 14 residues. CDR1 is MGHDK, CDR2 SYGVNS, per germline.

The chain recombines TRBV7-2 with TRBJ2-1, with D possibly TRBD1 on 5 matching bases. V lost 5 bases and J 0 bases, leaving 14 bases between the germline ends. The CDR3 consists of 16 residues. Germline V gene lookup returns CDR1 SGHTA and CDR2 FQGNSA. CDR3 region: CASSQRQFSSYNEQFF. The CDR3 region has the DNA TGTGCCAGCAGCCAAAGACAGTTCAGCTCCTACAATGAGCAGTTCTTC.

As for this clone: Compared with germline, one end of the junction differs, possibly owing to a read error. In DNA, the CDR3 is TGTGCCAGCAGTTCAGTGAACGCTGAAGCTTTCTTT. Translating it yields CASSSVNAEAFF. The rearrangement uses TRBV6-1 and TRBJ1-1; D unresolved. CDR3 size: 12 residues. The germline CDR1 and CDR2 sequences are MNHNS and SASEGT.

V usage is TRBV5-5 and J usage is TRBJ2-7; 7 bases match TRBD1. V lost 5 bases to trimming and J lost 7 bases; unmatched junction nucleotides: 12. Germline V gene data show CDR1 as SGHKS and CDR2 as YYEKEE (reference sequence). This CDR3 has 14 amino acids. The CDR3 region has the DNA TGTGCCAGCAGTCGACAGGGTGGGTTTTATGAGCAGTACTTC. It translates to CASSRQGGFYEQYF.

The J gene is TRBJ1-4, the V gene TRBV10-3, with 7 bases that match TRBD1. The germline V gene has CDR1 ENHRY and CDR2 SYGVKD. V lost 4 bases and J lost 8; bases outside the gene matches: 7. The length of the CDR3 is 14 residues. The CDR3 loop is CAISVSDRDEKLFF. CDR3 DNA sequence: TGTGCCATCAGTGTTTCAGACAGGGACGAAAAACTGTTTTTT.

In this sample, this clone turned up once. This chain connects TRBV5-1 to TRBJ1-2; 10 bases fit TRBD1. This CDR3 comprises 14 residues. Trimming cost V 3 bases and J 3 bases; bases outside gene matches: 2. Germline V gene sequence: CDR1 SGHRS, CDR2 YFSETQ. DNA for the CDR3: TGCGCCAGCAGCTCAGGGACAGGGGACTATGGCTACACCTTC. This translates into CASSSGTGDYGYTF. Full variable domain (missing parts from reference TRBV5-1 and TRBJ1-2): KAGVTQTPRYLIKTRGQQVTLSCSPISGHRSVSWYQQTPGQGLQFLFEYFSETQRNKGNFPGRFSGRQFSNSRSEMNVSTLELGDSALYLCASSSGTGDYGYTFGSGTRLTVV.

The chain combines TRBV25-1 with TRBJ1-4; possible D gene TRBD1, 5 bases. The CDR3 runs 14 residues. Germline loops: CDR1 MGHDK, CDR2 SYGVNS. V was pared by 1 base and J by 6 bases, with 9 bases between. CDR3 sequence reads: CASSEWGGDEKLFF. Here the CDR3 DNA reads TGTGCCAGCAGTGAATGGGGGGGGGATGAAAAACTGTTTTTT. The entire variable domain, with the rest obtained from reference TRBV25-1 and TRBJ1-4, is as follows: EADIYQTPRYLVIGTGKKITLECSQTMGHDKMYWYQQDPGMELHLIHYSYGVNSTEKGDLSSESTVSRIRTEHFPLTLESARPSHTSQYLCASSEWGGDEKLFFGSGTQLSVL.

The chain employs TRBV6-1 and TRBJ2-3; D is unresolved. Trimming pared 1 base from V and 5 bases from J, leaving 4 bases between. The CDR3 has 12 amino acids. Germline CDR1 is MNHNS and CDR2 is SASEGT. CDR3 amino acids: CASSEVGDTQYF. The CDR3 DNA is TGTGCCAGCAGTGAAGTGGGAGATACGCAGTATTTT.

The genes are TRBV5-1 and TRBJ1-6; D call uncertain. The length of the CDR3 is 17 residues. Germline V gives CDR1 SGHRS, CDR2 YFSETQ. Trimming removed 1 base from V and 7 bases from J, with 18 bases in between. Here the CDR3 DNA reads TGCGCCAGCAGCTTGTTACCCAAGGGCCCACTAAATTCACCCCTCCACTTT. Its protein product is CASSLLPKGPLNSPLHF.

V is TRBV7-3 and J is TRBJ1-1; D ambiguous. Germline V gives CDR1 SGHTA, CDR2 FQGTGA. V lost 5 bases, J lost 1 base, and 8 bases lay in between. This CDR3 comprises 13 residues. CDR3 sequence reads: CASSATKNTEAFF. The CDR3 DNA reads TGTGCCAGCAGCGCCACTAAGAACACTGAAGCTTTCTTT.

The CDR3 spells CASSQEREGYGYTF. The CDR3 coding sequence is TGCGCCAGCAGCCAAGAGAGAGAGGGCTATGGCTACACCTTC. The chain uses TRBV4-3 and TRBJ1-2; D not resolved. Germline V gives CDR1 LGHNA, CDR2 YSLEER. The CDR3 has 14 residues. Between the trimmed V and J ends, which lost 0 bases and 4 bases, there was a span of 9 bases.

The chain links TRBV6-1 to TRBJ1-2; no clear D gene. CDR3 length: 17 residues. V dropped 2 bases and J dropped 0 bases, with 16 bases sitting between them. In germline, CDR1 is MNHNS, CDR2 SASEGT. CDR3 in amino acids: CASSEPRSNGANYGYTF. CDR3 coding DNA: TGTGCCAGCAGTGAACCCCGGAGCAATGGAGCTAACTATGGCTACACCTTC.

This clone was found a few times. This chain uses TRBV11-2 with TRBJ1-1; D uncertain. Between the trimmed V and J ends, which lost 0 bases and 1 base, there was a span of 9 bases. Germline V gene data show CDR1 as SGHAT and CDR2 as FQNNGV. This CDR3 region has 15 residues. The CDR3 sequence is CASSLDPAGNTEAFF. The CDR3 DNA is TGTGCCAGCAGCTTAGATCCGGCAGGGAACACTGAAGCTTTCTTT.

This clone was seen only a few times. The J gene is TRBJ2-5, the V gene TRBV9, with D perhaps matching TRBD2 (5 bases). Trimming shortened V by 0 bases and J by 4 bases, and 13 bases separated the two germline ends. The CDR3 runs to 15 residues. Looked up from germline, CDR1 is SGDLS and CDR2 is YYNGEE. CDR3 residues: CASSVAIGEGETQYF. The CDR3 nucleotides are TGTGCCAGCAGCGTAGCTATCGGGGAAGGAGAGACCCAGTACTTC.

CDR3 DNA sequence: TGTGCCAGCACCCAATCCGTAGGGAGTCTCTATAGTGATGGCTACACCTTC. Protein sequence: CASTQSVGSLYSDGYTF. The chain joins TRBV9 to TRBJ1-2; no definite D call. The CDR3 runs 17 residues. Between the trimmed V and J ends, which lost 6 bases and 6 bases, there was a span of 27 bases. Germline V CDR1 and CDR2: SGDLS, YYNGEE.

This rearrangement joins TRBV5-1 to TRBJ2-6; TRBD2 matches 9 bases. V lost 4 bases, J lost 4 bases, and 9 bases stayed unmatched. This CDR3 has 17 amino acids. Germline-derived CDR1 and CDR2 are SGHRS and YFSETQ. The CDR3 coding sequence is TGCGCCAGCAGCACCGGGACTAGCTCAGGAGGGGCCAACGTCCTGACTTTC. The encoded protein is CASSTGTSSGGANVLTF. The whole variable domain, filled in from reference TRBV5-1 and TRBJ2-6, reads KAGVTQTPRYLIKTRGQQVTLSCSPISGHRSVSWYQQTPGQGLQFLFEYFSETQRNKGNFPGRFSGRQFSNSRSEMNVSTLELGDSALYLCASSTGTSSGGANVLTFGAGSRLTVL.

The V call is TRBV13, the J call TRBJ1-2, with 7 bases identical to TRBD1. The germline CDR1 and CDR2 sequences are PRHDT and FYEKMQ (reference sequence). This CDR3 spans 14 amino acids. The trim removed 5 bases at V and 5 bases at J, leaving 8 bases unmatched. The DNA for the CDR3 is TGTGCCAGCAGCCCCCGTACAGGGGATTATGGCTACACCTTC. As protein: CASSPRTGDYGYTF.

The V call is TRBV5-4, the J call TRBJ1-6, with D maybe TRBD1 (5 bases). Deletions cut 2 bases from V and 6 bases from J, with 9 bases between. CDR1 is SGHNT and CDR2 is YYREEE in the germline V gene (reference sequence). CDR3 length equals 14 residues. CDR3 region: CASSFLGTNSPLHF. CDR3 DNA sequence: TGTGCCAGCAGCTTCTTAGGGACTAATTCACCCCTCCACTTT.